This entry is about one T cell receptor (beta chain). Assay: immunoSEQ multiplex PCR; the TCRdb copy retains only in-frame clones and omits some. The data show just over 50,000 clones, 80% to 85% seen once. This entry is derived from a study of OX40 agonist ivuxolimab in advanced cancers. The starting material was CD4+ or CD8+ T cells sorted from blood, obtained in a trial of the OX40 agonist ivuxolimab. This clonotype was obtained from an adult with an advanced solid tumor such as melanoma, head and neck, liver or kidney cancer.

As DNA, the CDR3 is TGTGCCAGCAGTGCGGGGCAGAGCTCCTACGAGCAGTACTTC. It translates to CASSAGQSSYEQYF. V usage is TRBV6-1 and J usage is TRBJ2-7; D may correspond to TRBD1 or TRBD2 (5 bases each). The CDR3 sequence is 14 residues long. Per germline, CDR1 MNHNS and CDR2 SASEGT. Deletions cut 4 bases from V and 0 bases from J, with 10 bases between.